The 11 T cell receptor beta chains reported below all come from one sample, sequenced in a study of blood T cells in healthy people across ages. Primers used in a second PCR of roughly 7 to 12 cycles were a sample-barcoded 5' primer and a J-beta primer mix. TCRdb reanalysed the 5' RACE reads using MiXCR and keeps one entry per CDR3 protein. Altogether about 780,000 distinct CDR3 sequences are present, about 45% being singletons, with the ten largest covering less than 20%. The specimen was blood. Every receptor here comes from a man of 80 years or more in good health.

The chain couples TRBV10-3 to TRBJ2-3; the match to TRBD2 covers 12 bases. Germline values: CDR1 ENHRY, CDR2 SYGVKD. The CDR3 is made up of 15 amino acids. V shed 11 bases and J 8 bases; nucleotides not matched to a gene: 14. This chain's CDR3 is CAAHEPTSGGATQYF. DNA for the CDR3: TGTGCCGCCCACGAGCCGACTAGCGGGGGAGCTACGCAGTATTTT.

This chain links TRBV7-9 with TRBJ2-7, with D possibly TRBD1 on 5 matching bases. Germline V gives CDR1 SEHNR, CDR2 FQNEAQ (reference sequence). CDR3 length equals 13 residues. V gave up 8 bases and J gave up 0 bases, with 11 bases separating them. In DNA, the CDR3 is TGTGCCAGCGACAGTATCAGCTCCTACGAGCAGTACTTC. Protein: CASDSISSYEQYF.

The CDR3 spells CASSKQKSSLTYEQYF. CDR3 sequence (DNA): TGTGCCAGCAGCAAACAAAAGTCCTCTCTAACCTACGAGCAGTACTTC. The rearrangement links TRBV21-1 to TRBJ2-7; TRBD2 was called by the table and not checked on the DNA. TRBV21-1 is a known pseudogene. The length of the CDR3 is 16 residues.

The genes are TRBV20-1 and TRBJ1-2; D ambiguous. V shed 2 bases and J shed 0 bases, with 13 bases lying between them. The CDR3 is 15 residues long. From germline, CDR1 is DFQATT and CDR2 SNEGSKA (reference sequence). CDR3 residues: CSARLPITTNYGYTF. In DNA form, the CDR3 reads TGCAGTGCTAGACTACCAATCACAACTAACTATGGCTACACCTTC.

Here the CDR3 DNA reads TGTGCCAGCAGCTCCCCACCGATAGGTGAAAAACTGTTTTTT. Translated, it gives CASSSPPIGEKLFF. This chain connects TRBV12-3 or TRBV12-4 to TRBJ1-4; D is unclear. The CDR3 has 14 amino acids. Between the trimmed V and J ends, which lost 6 bases and 7 bases, there was a span of 15 bases.

V is TRBV7-2 and J is TRBJ2-7; 7 positions match TRBD1. Per germline, CDR1 SGHTA and CDR2 FQGNSA. This CDR3 comprises 14 residues. V was clipped by 5 bases and J by 5 bases; unmatched bases: 9. The CDR3 sequence: CASSPTPRGNEQYF. CDR3 nucleotides: TGTGCCAGCAGCCCGACTCCCAGGGGGAACGAGCAGTACTTC.

V is TRBV5-1 and J is TRBJ2-5; TRBD2 agrees at 10 bases. CDR3 length equals 16 residues. CDR1 and CDR2 (germline): SGHRS, YFSETQ. Trimming took 0 bases from V and 2 from J; bases not matched to a gene: 4. The CDR3 is CASSLVAGGLQETQYF. CDR3 nucleotide sequence: TGCGCCAGCAGCTTGGTAGCGGGAGGACTTCAAGAGACCCAGTACTTC.

This clonotype was observed once. The chain employs TRBV6-1 and TRBJ1-1; no reliable D call. Trimming shortened V by 6 bases and J by 3 bases, and 11 bases separated the two germline ends. The V gene's germline CDR1 is MNHNS and CDR2 SASEGT. This CDR3 spans 13 amino acids. CDR3: CASSTISHTEAFF. In nucleotides, the CDR3 is TGTGCCAGCAGCACCATATCCCACACTGAAGCTTTCTTT.

This clonotype was seen many times. This chain links TRBV28 with TRBJ2-5; 9 bases align to TRBD1. CDR3 size: 17 residues. Germline V gives CDR1 MDHEN, CDR2 SYDVKM. After removal of 1 base from V and 5 bases from J, the junction contained 11 bases not matched to a gene. Here the CDR3 DNA reads TGTGCCAGCAGTTTATACGCTGGGACAGGGCCCGGGGAGACCCAGTACTTC. Its translation is CASSLYAGTGPGETQYF.

This chain uses TRBV11-2 with TRBJ2-1, with 12 positions matching TRBD2. CDR1 and CDR2 from the germline V gene are SGHAT and FQNNGV. There are 13 residues in the CDR3. The V segment lost 5 bases and the J segment 15 bases; nucleotides outside the gene matches: 8. Written as DNA, the CDR3 is TGTGCCAGCAGCCTGTCTAGCGGGAGGGCCAGGTTCTTC. It codes for CASSLSSGRARFF.

This clonotype was picked up a small number of times. The chain couples TRBV7-8 to TRBJ2-7; the D gene is possibly TRBD2 (6 bases). The CDR3 covers 14 residues. With 2 bases removed from V and 5 bases from J, the gap between germline ends came to 13 bases. Germline values: CDR1 SGHVS, CDR2 FQNEAQ. The CDR3 reads CASSLSGRKHEQYF. The DNA of the CDR3 is TGTGCCAGCAGCTTATCCGGGAGAAAACACGAGCAGTACTTC.